The 22 T cell receptor beta chains presented below share a single source sample, sequenced in a study of technical replicates of blood from a handful of donors. Data came from immunoSEQ multiplex PCR; TCRdb stores just in-frame clones and leaves some out. Of about 34,000 clones detected, more than 90% appear once; the ten largest clones hold around 4.1%. The sequencing sample was made of PBMCs. These receptors came from a human donor in good health. Some clones in this sample may be carry-over from other donors' samples.

V is TRBV7-3 and J is TRBJ2-5; TRBD2 agrees at 10 bases. Trimming at V came to 7 bases and at J to 3 bases, leaving 17 bases not matched to a gene. This CDR3 has 18 residues. From germline, CDR1 is SGHTA and CDR2 FQGTGA. The CDR3 nucleotides are TGTGCCAGCACCAACCCAATCGGGGCTAGCGGGAGAAAAGAGACCCAGTACTTC. Its protein is CASTNPIGASGRKETQYF.

The chain recombines TRBV7-8 with TRBJ1-4; weak D call: TRBD1 (5 bases). V lost 1 base and J lost 7, with 19 bases in between. This CDR3 has 17 residues. The germline CDR1 and CDR2 sequences are SGHVS and FQNEAQ. Here the CDR3 reads CASSLGAGTFSTEKLFF. The CDR3 region has the DNA TGTGCCAGCAGCTTAGGGGCAGGGACTTTTAGTACTGAAAAACTGTTTTTT.

This chain joins TRBV30 and TRBJ1-2; no clear D. In germline, CDR1 is GTSNPN, CDR2 SVGIG (reference sequence). This CDR3 comprises 12 residues. The germline V and J ends were trimmed by 2 bases and 7 bases, with 11 bases remaining between them. CDR3 nucleotide sequence: TGTGCCTGGAGTTCTAATCCCTCTGGCTACACCTTC. Its protein is CAWSSNPSGYTF.

The chain uses TRBV2 and TRBJ2-4, with D possibly being TRBD1 (6 bases). V lost 1 base and J lost 6, with 10 bases in between. Per the germline V gene, CDR1 is SNHLY and CDR2 is FYNNEI. This CDR3 has 14 residues. CDR3 DNA sequence: TGTGCCAGCAGTGAAGGGGACAACCTAAACATTCAGTACTTC. Encoded protein: CASSEGDNLNIQYF.

The chain joins TRBV6-1 to TRBJ1-2; 8 bases are a match to TRBD1. This CDR3 has 13 amino acids. V lost 4 bases, J lost 2 bases, and 0 bases stayed unmatched. Germline V lookup: CDR1 MNHNS, CDR2 SASEGT. The CDR3 loop reads CASSGTGNYGYTF. Written as DNA, the CDR3 is TGTGCCAGCAGTGGGACAGGGAACTATGGCTACACCTTC.

CDR3 amino acids: CASSQVWGEAGELFF. In nucleotides, the CDR3 is TGTGCCAGCAGCCAAGTCTGGGGGGAGGCCGGGGAGCTGTTTTTT. V is TRBV4-2 and J is TRBJ2-2, with D perhaps TRBD2 (6 bases). The CDR3 consists of 15 residues. Trimming removed 1 base at V and 6 bases at J, with 12 bases between. Looked up from germline, CDR1 is LGHNA and CDR2 is YNFKEQ.

This clone was observed once. The V call is TRBV27, the J call TRBJ2-7, with a tentative D call TRBD1 (6 bases). The germline CDR1 and CDR2 sequences are MNHEY and SMNVEV (reference sequence). V was trimmed by 7 bases and J by 2 bases, leaving 15 bases between them. The CDR3 length is 14 residues. The CDR3, as DNA: TGTGCCAGCAAGGGTCATTGGGGGCCCTACGAGCAGTACTTC. Amino acid sequence: CASKGHWGPYEQYF.

The chain employs TRBV5-1 and TRBJ1-6, with 7 bases matching TRBD1. V was clipped by 4 bases and J by 10 bases; unmatched bases: 11. The CDR3 has 15 residues. Looked up from germline, CDR1 is SGHRS and CDR2 is YFSETQ. For the CDR3, the DNA is TGCGCCAGCAGCCCCGGGACAGCCCCTATGTCACCCCTCCACTTT. The encoded protein is CASSPGTAPMSPLHF.

The chain recombines TRBV7-2 with TRBJ1-3, with D possibly being TRBD1 (5 bases). V dropped 5 bases and J dropped 7 bases, with 18 bases sitting between them. CDR1 and CDR2 (germline): SGHTA, FQGNSA. The CDR3 has 15 residues. This chain's CDR3 is CASSPSGGIGNTIYF. The CDR3, as DNA: TGTGCCAGCAGCCCCTCTGGGGGGATTGGGAACACCATATATTTT. Full variable domain (remainder filled in from reference TRBV7-2 and TRBJ1-3): GAGVSQSPSNKVTEKGKDVELRCDPISGHTALYWYRQSLGQGLEFLIYFQGNSAPDKSGLPSDRFSAERTGGSVSTLTIQRTQQEDSAVYLCASSPSGGIGNTIYFGEGSWLTVV.

Here the CDR3 DNA reads TGTGCCAGCAGTGACAACAGGGCCTATGGCTACACCTTC. Translating it yields CASSDNRAYGYTF. The rearrangement uses TRBV2 and TRBJ1-2; D is perhaps TRBD1 (6 bases). The length of the CDR3 is 13 residues. CDR1 and CDR2 from the germline V gene are SNHLY and FYNNEI. The germline V and J ends were trimmed by 3 bases and 4 bases, with 9 bases remaining between them.

V usage is TRBV11-2 and J usage is TRBJ1-1; D remains unclear. The CDR3 sequence is 14 residues long. The ends were cut back, 5 bases at V and 8 bases at J, with 18 bases in the middle. Germline-derived CDR1 and CDR2 are SGHAT and FQNNGV. CDR3 DNA sequence: TGTGCCAGCAGCCTGAACAAAGTGGGGAGGGAAGCTTTCTTT. As protein: CASSLNKVGREAFF. The whole variable domain, remainder taken from reference TRBV11-2 and TRBJ1-1, is EAGVAQSPRYKIIEKRQSVAFWCNPISGHATLYWYQQILGQGPKLLIQFQNNGVVDDSQLPKDRFSAERLKGVDSTLKIQPAKLEDSAVYLCASSLNKVGREAFFGQGTRLTVV.

The CDR3 spells CASSTGATNNSPLHF. CDR3 sequence (DNA): TGTGCCAGTTCGACAGGGGCCACTAATAATTCACCCCTCCACTTT. The chain carries TRBV6-1 and TRBJ1-6; 8 bases match TRBD1. The CDR3 is 15 amino acids. With V trimmed by 9 bases and J by 5 bases, 9 bases remained unmatched. Germline CDR1 reads MNHNS; CDR2 reads SASEGT.

V gene TRBV19 combines with J gene TRBJ1-5; D unresolved. Germline values: CDR1 LNHDA, CDR2 SQIVND (reference sequence). The CDR3 is made up of 13 amino acids. Trimming took 1 base from V and 6 from J, leaving 7 bases between them. CDR3 nucleotide sequence: TGTGCCAGTAGTATAGGGGCTCGTCAGCCCCAGCATTTT. Translation gives CASSIGARQPQHF.

The chain employs TRBV9 and TRBJ2-3, with TRBD2 matching over 13 bases. The CDR3 extends over 15 amino acids. Losses at the gene ends were 4 bases for V and 5 bases for J; bases not matched to a gene: 4. The germline CDR1 and CDR2 sequences are SGDLS and YYNGEE. CDR3 DNA: TGTGCCAGCAGCTCACGGACTAGCGGGGGAGATACGCAGTATTTT. Translation: CASSSRTSGGDTQYF.

The chain has TRBV27 and TRBJ2-7; D is unclear. Trimming left V 4 bases short and J 6 bases short, with 13 bases between. The CDR3 is made up of 13 amino acids. From germline, CDR1 is MNHEY and CDR2 SMNVEV (reference sequence). The CDR3 DNA reads as TGTGCCAGCAGTTCCTCCGAGGCTCCCGAGCAGTACTTC. Translated: CASSSSEAPEQYF.

The chain recombines TRBV11-2 with TRBJ2-3, with D possibly being TRBD2 (6 bases). The V gene lost 7 bases and the J gene lost 0 bases, with 14 bases spanning the gap. Germline values: CDR1 SGHAT, CDR2 FQNNGV. The CDR3 is 15 residues long. The CDR3 DNA reads as TGTGCCAGCACCTACGGGGGTGATAGCACAGATACGCAGTATTTT. Protein: CASTYGGDSTDTQYF.

This chain joins TRBV4-2 and TRBJ2-3; 10 nucleotides align to TRBD1. Germline V lookup: CDR1 LGHNA, CDR2 YNFKEQ. The ends lost 0 bases at V and 3 bases at J; junction bases unmatched: 3. CDR3 length: 16 residues. The CDR3 reads CASSQDKDRGTDTQYF. In DNA, the CDR3 is TGTGCCAGCAGCCAAGATAAGGACAGGGGGACAGATACGCAGTATTTT.

The chain combines TRBV18 with TRBJ2-7; D is possibly TRBD2 (5 bases). Germline CDR1 and CDR2: KGHSH and LQKENI. This CDR3 is built from 15 residues. V was cut by 3 bases and J by 0 bases, with 12 bases left in between. CDR3 sequence (DNA): TGTGCCAGCTCACCCAAGACTAAATTCTCCTACGAGCAGTACTTC. Its translation is CASSPKTKFSYEQYF.

In its sample, this clone was seen once. This chain connects TRBV2 to TRBJ2-7; tentatively, D is TRBD1 (5 bases). The V gene's germline CDR1 is SNHLY and CDR2 FYNNEI. Between the trimmed V and J ends, which lost 6 bases and 0 bases, there was a span of 12 bases. The CDR3 is made up of 14 amino acids. The CDR3 region has the DNA TGTGCCAGCAGGGACAATTCCAACTCCTACGAGCAGTACTTC. The encoded protein is CASRDNSNSYEQYF. Full variable domain (remainder filled in from reference TRBV2 and TRBJ2-7): EPEVTQTPSHQVTQMGQEVILRCVPISNHLYFYWYRQILGQKVEFLVSFYNNEISEKSEIFDDQFSVERPDGSNFTLKIRSTKLEDSAMYFCASRDNSNSYEQYFGPGTRLTVT.

This clone was counted a single time. J is TRBJ2-7 and V is TRBV28, with D perhaps matching TRBD2 (6 bases). The CDR3 loop spans 14 amino acids. Germline V gene sequence: CDR1 MDHEN, CDR2 SYDVKM. The germline V and J ends were trimmed by 7 bases and 0 bases, with 13 bases remaining between them. The CDR3 region has the DNA TGTGCCAGCAACAATGGGGGGTCCTCCTACGAGCAGTACTTC. It is translated as CASNNGGSSYEQYF.

The V gene is TRBV15, the J gene TRBJ2-7; weak D call: TRBD1 (6 bases). The CDR3 has 14 residues. The germline V gene has CDR1 LNHNV and CDR2 YYDKDF (reference sequence). Trimming took off 1 base at V and 2 bases at J, with 9 bases between the two ends. The CDR3 loop is CATSRARGPYEQYF. CDR3 in DNA: TGTGCCACCAGCAGAGCCAGGGGCCCCTACGAGCAGTACTTC.

The rearrangement links TRBV29-1 to TRBJ2-3; TRBD2 matches at 7 bases. With V trimmed by 2 bases and J by 6 bases, 8 bases remained unmatched. The CDR3 has 14 amino acids. The germline CDR1 and CDR2 sequences are SQVTM and ANQGSEA. CDR3 in amino acids: CSVEWGGMRDTQYF. The CDR3, as DNA: TGCAGCGTTGAATGGGGGGGGATGAGGGATACGCAGTATTTT.